The source of this T cell receptor beta chain is a study of beta chain features in type 1 diabetes. V lost 2 bases and J 8 bases, leaving 5 bases between the germline ends. Germline V gene data show CDR1 as SGHRS and CDR2 as YFSETQ. This CDR3 spans 11 amino acids. Findings of the study overall: Type 1 diabetes patients had fewer VDJ junction insertions and more deletions.

Investigators reverse transcribed all isolated RNA, so they sequenced expressed TCRB transcripts. The average output of naive, central memory and regulatory T cell samples was several million reads. Some clones are missing from TCRdb's copy, which holds only in-frame ones; the method was immunoSEQ multiplex PCR. The repertoire holds under 450,000 clones, with around 13% as singletons. Blood was collected once per donor into heparin, averaging roughly 0.12 L. About this clone itself: Its matching antigen is unknown.

The chain employs TRBV5-1 and TRBJ2-1; D gene uncertain. The TCR originated in a young man in good health. The sample was naive CD4+ T cells from blood. CDR3 nucleotide sequence: TGCGCCAGCAGCTTATCGGATGAGCAGTTCTTC. Protein product: CASSLSDEQFF.